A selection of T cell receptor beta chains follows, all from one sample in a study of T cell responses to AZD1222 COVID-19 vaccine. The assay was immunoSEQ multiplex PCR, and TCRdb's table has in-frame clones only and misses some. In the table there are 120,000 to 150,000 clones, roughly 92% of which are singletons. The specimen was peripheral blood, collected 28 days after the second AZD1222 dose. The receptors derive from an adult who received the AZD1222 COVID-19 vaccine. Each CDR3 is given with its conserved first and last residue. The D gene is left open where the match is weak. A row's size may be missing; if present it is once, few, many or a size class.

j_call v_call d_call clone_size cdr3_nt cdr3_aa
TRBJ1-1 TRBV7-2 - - TGTGCCAGCAGCTCAGGACAGCAGACCATGAACACTGAAGCTTTCTTT CASSSGQQTMNTEAFF
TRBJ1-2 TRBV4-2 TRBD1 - TGTGCCAGCGGGCCCGGGACAGGGGTATCTTCATATGGCTACACCTTC CASGPGTGVSSYGYTF
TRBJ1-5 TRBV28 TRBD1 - TGTGCCAGCAGTTTAGGGGACAGCCTCAATCAGCCCCAGCATTTT CASSLGDSLNQPQHF
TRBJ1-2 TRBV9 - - TGTGCCAGCAGCGTAGCAGGGATAGCTAACTATGGCTACACCTTC CASSVAGIANYGYTF
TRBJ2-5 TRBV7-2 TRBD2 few TGTGCCAGCAGCTTGGTGACTAGCGGGGGGGCCGAAGGGACCCAGTACTTC CASSLVTSGGAEGTQYF
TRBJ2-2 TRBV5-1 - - TGCGCCAGCAGCTTGGAAGGGGAGCTGTTTTTT CASSLEGELFF
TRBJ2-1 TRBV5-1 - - TGCGCCAGCAGCTTGGTGCGGGATGTCAGCGATGAGCAGTTCTTC CASSLVRDVSDEQFF
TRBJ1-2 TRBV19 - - TGTGCCAGTAGTATAGGTGCGGGTCAAAGGAGGGGCTACACCTTC CASSIGAGQRRGYTF
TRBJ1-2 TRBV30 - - TGTGCCTGGAGTGTAGGGGGGGAAGATGGCTACACCTTC CAWSVGGEDGYTF
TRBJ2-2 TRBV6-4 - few TGTGCCAGCAGTGAGGGGGGACAGAACACCGGGGAGCTGTTTTTT CASSEGGQNTGELFF
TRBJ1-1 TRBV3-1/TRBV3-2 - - TGTGCCAGCAGCCAAGAGTTCGGGGTTCGCACTGAAGCTTTCTTT CASSQEFGVRTEAFF
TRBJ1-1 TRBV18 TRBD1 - TGTGCCAGCTCACTTCTGACAGGGGGGTTTATGAACACTGAAGCTTTCTTT CASSLLTGGFMNTEAFF
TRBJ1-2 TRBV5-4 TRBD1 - TGTGCCAGCAGCTTGGAAGAGGGGGCGGAGGGCTACACCTTC CASSLEEGAEGYTF
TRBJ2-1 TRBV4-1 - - TGCGCCAGCAGCCAGGGTTTGGGACTTTACAATGAGCAGTTCTTC CASSQGLGLYNEQFF
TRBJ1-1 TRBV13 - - TGTGCCAGCAGATTACAGGGACCGAACACTGAAGCTTTCTTT CASRLQGPNTEAFF
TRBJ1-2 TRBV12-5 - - TGTGCTAGTGGTCAGACCTGGGCGGGTGGCTACACCTTC CASGQTWAGGYTF
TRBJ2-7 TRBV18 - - TGTGCCAGCTCACGAGGGAGCTCCTACGAGCAGTACTTC CASSRGSSYEQYF
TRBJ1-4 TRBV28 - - TGTGCCAGCAGTCCTCTGGACAGCTCTAATGAAAAACTGTTTTTT CASSPLDSSNEKLFF
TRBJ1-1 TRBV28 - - TGTGCCAGCAGTTTTTTTGGCAGGGCAGGGAACACTGAAGCTTTCTTT CASSFFGRAGNTEAFF
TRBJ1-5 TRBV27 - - TGTGCCAGCAGTCCCTTGGGAGCTTATAGCAATCAGCCCCAGCATTTT CASSPLGAYSNQPQHF
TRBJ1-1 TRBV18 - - TGTGCCAGCTCACCGTCGCAGGGCGAGGGTAGTGAAGCTTTCTTT CASSPSQGEGSEAFF
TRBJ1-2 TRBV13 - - TGTGCCAGCAGCCGCTACGGGGGCAACTATGGCTACACCTTC CASSRYGGNYGYTF